A selection of T cell receptor beta chains follows, all from one sample in a study of T cells expressing NK-cell markers. TCRdb reanalyzed the 5' RACE reads, giving one entry per CDR3 protein sequence and no DNA. Recorded for this sample: a few hundred thousand distinct CDR3 sequences. Sequenced: blood T cells: a sorted CD56 or NKG2C T cell subset, CD4+ or CD8+ T cells, or bulk PBMC T cells (not recorded which). The receptors shown here come from a man between 18 and 29 years old in good health. Each CDR3 is given with its conserved first and last residue.

CDR3	V	J	length
CSARGLAGVKGWETQYF	TRBV20-1	TRBJ2-5	17
CSASTGFSYEQYF	TRBV20-1	TRBJ2-7	13
CSALPAEGSYNEQFF	TRBV20-1	TRBJ2-1	15
CASSPWTGSDEQFF	TRBV13	TRBJ2-1	14
CASSQRPTTGNYGYTF	TRBV4-2	TRBJ1-2	16
CASSSGTSSVF	TRBV12-3/TRBV12-4	TRBJ2-1	11
CSAQVTGQETQYF	TRBV20-1	TRBJ2-5	13
CASSPQGRRNQPQHF	TRBV18	TRBJ1-5	15
CASSFSGRVPYEQYF	TRBV12-3/TRBV12-4	TRBJ2-7	15
CSARMLAGDEQFF	TRBV20-1	TRBJ2-1	13
CSVVRGFTDTQYF	TRBV29-1	TRBJ2-3	13
CASSSSLQLLAGEADTQYF	TRBV5-1	TRBJ2-3	19
CASSHSQGHSTDTQYF	TRBV7-2	TRBJ2-3	16
CASSAGTGVNSPLHF	TRBV25-1	TRBJ1-6	15
CASSQAPGIVEAFF	TRBV3-1	TRBJ1-1	14
CASSFPRGELFF	TRBV12-3/TRBV12-4	TRBJ2-2	12
CASRLASGANVLTF	TRBV3-1	TRBJ2-6	14
CSAYPSGRAYTGELFF	TRBV20-1	TRBJ2-2	16
CATLDHNEQFF	TRBV6-5	TRBJ2-1	11
CASSLVTGVNNEQFF	TRBV5-1	TRBJ2-1	15
CSVRTGYNEQFF	TRBV29-1	TRBJ2-1	12
CASRPGHTDTQYF	TRBV12-3/TRBV12-4	TRBJ2-3	13
CSARDIGLLENQPQHF	TRBV20-1	TRBJ1-5	16
CATSIGDGSPTGELFF	TRBV15	TRBJ2-2	16
CASAGTTQETQYF	TRBV12-3/TRBV12-4	TRBJ2-5	13
CASSLGSWNNEQFF	TRBV7-2	TRBJ2-1	14
CAISVGTNEQFF	TRBV10-3	TRBJ2-1	12
CSGRTNVNTEAFF	TRBV29-1	TRBJ1-1	13
CSARWGKYGYTF	TRBV29-1	TRBJ1-2	12
CAISAGVLGRDNYNEQFF	TRBV10-3	TRBJ2-1	18
CASSPRRQPFTDTQYF	TRBV7-8	TRBJ2-3	16
CASSPPGRRSGNTIYF	TRBV18	TRBJ1-3	16
CASSLDNRGNAGYTF	TRBV11-2	TRBJ1-2	15
CASSLARGYGTEAFF	TRBV5-1	TRBJ1-1	15
CASSYYSAGVYPDTQYF	TRBV6-5	TRBJ2-3	17
CASRTLVSNEQFF	TRBV19	TRBJ2-1	13
CASGAGGPDSPLHF	TRBV6-1	TRBJ1-6	14
CASSWMGSYNEQFF	TRBV12-3/TRBV12-4	TRBJ2-1	14
CASRITGAASPLHF	TRBV19	TRBJ1-6	14
CATSDTLSGTSTDTQYF	TRBV24-1	TRBJ2-3	17
CAWRGLAGQPQHF	TRBV30	TRBJ1-5	13
CATSEPGGDQPQHF	TRBV24-1	TRBJ1-5	14
CSVRASGPNNEQFF	TRBV29-1	TRBJ2-1	14
CASSLEGRYNEQFF	TRBV5-1	TRBJ2-1	14
CASTKSSYNSPLHF	TRBV6-1	TRBJ1-6	14
CATSGNSDGYTF	TRBV10-3	TRBJ1-2	12
CAISVGGGSETQYF	TRBV10-3	TRBJ2-5	14
CASSLQSRDRFTGYTF	TRBV27	TRBJ1-2	16
CASSWGRDSGANVLTF	TRBV12-3/TRBV12-4	TRBJ2-6	16
CASSYSLLATREQYF	TRBV6-5	TRBJ2-7	15
CASSPPSLHTGELFF	TRBV12-3/TRBV12-4	TRBJ2-2	15
CASSPTGGYGYTF	TRBV6-5	TRBJ1-2	13
CASSLVGPGSDYEQYF	TRBV7-8	TRBJ2-7	16
CASSRESPLAGGLLSYNEQFF	TRBV5-1	TRBJ2-1	21
CASSTTSGSWNEQFF	TRBV9	TRBJ2-1	15
CASSFGQVVETQYF	TRBV12-3/TRBV12-4	TRBJ2-5	14
CATSVPGIDTQYF	TRBV24-1	TRBJ2-3	13
CATSRELGGMGSGANVLTF	TRBV15	TRBJ2-6	19
CASSLGRILSWEQYF	TRBV12-3/TRBV12-4	TRBJ2-7	15